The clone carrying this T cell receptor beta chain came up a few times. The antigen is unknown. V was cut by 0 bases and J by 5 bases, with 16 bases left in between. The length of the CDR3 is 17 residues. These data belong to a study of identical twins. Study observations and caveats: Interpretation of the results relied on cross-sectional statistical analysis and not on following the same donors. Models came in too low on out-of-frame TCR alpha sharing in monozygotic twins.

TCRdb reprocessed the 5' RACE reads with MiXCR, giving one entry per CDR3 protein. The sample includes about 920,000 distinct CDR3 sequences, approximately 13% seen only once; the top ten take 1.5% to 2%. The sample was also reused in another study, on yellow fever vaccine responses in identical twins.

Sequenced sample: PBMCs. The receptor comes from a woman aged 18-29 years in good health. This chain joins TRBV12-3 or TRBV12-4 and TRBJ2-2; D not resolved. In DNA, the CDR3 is TGTGCCAGCAGTTTAGCGAAGGGTCGATTTTTGACCGGGGAGCTGTTTTTT. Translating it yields CASSLAKGRFLTGELFF.